Listed below are T cell receptor beta chains from one sample, sequenced in a study of blood T cell repertoires in COVID-19. Assay: immunoSEQ multiplex PCR; the TCRdb copy retains only in-frame clones and omits some. The table has around 210,000 clones, approximately 84% seen once. The sequenced sample was peripheral blood. The receptors originated from a woman aged 80 or older with COVID-19, enrolled during active disease. Both conserved end residues are part of each CDR3. D genes are given only for firm matches. Clone size appears in some rows only: once, few, many, or a class for an expanded clone.

V,size,J,D,DNA,CDR3
TRBV6-6,.,TRBJ1-5,TRBD1,TGTGCCAGCAGGAGCCCCCCCGACAGGGCTGCTCAGCCCCAGCATTTT,CASRSPPDRAAQPQHF
TRBV5-1,once,TRBJ2-5,TRBD2,TGCGCCAGCAGGACTACTCTCGGGACTAGCGGGCAAGAGACCCAGTACTTC,CASRTTLGTSGQETQYF
TRBV7-3,.,TRBJ2-1,TRBD2,TGTGCCAGCAACTTCAGCGCTAGCGGGAGTTACAATGAGCAGTTCTTC,CASNFSASGSYNEQFF
TRBV5-1,.,TRBJ2-3,TRBD2,TGCGCCAGCAGCTTGCGGGGGGAAAGCACAGATACGCAGTATTTT,CASSLRGESTDTQYF
TRBV15,.,TRBJ1-1,TRBD1,TGTGCCACCAGCCCAGTTTCAAAACAGGGGATGAACACTGAAGCTTTCTTT,CATSPVSKQGMNTEAFF
TRBV3-1/TRBV3-2,.,TRBJ1-4,TRBD1,TGTGCCAGCTCGGACAGGGGGTTCTCTAATGAAAAACTGTTTTTT,CASSDRGFSNEKLFF
TRBV7-2,once,TRBJ2-2,TRBD1,TGTGCCAGCCTGGGACAGACGCACACCGGGGAGCTGTTTTTT,CASLGQTHTGELFF
TRBV5-6,.,TRBJ2-1,TRBD2,TGTGCCAGCAGTAGTAGCGGGAGTTCATACAATGAGCAGTTCTTC,CASSSSGSSYNEQFF
TRBV5-1,.,TRBJ2-5,.,TGCGCCAGCAGCTCGTCTGAGACCCAGTACTTC,CASSSSETQYF
TRBV5-4,.,TRBJ1-6,TRBD1,TGTGCCAGCAGCTTGTACGGACAGGGGGCTTCACCCCTCCACTTT,CASSLYGQGASPLHF
TRBV10-1,once,TRBJ1-6,TRBD1,TGCGCCAGCAGGGTCCCGGGACAGGACTATAATTCACCCCTCCACTTT,CASRVPGQDYNSPLHF
TRBV15,.,TRBJ1-5,.,TGTGCCACCAGCAGAGATCCTGGGGGCGTACAGCCCCAGCATTTT,CATSRDPGGVQPQHF
TRBV6-1,.,TRBJ2-7,.,TGTGCCAGCAGTGACACGCGATCCTACGAGCAGTACTTC,CASSDTRSYEQYF
TRBV5-5,.,TRBJ2-7,TRBD1,TGTGCCAGCAGCGTACAGGGGGCCAGTGAGCAGTACTTC,CASSVQGASEQYF
TRBV5-1,few,TRBJ2-6,.,TGCGCCAGCAGCTTGGAACAGACCTCTGGGGCCAACGTCCTGACTTTC,CASSLEQTSGANVLTF
TRBV6-5,.,TRBJ1-6,.,TGTGCCAGCAGTTACGTGGGCCGGAATTCACCCCTCCACTTT,CASSYVGRNSPLHF
TRBV7-2,.,TRBJ1-5,TRBD1,TGTGCCAGCAGCCTTGATTCTGCGACAGGGGGTCAGCCCCAGCATTTT,CASSLDSATGGQPQHF
TRBV4-1,.,TRBJ1-2,.,TGCGCCAGCAGCCGGAACAGTCTCTATGGCTACACCTTC,CASSRNSLYGYTF
TRBV19,.,TRBJ1-5,TRBD1,TGTGCCAGTAGGATAGGACAGGGGAATCAGCCCCAGCATTTT,CASRIGQGNQPQHF
TRBV19,.,TRBJ1-1,.,TGTGCCAGTAAATGGCAGGGTAGGGGGAACACTGAAGCTTTCTTT,CASKWQGRGNTEAFF
TRBV3-1/TRBV3-2,.,TRBJ2-1,TRBD2,TGTGCCAGCAGCCCAACCGGGACTAGCAAGTATGAGCAGTTCTTC,CASSPTGTSKYEQFF
TRBV5-1,.,TRBJ1-1,TRBD1,TGCGCCAGCAGCTTAACAGGGGAAATGAACACTGAAGCTTTCTTT,CASSLTGEMNTEAFF
TRBV7-2,.,TRBJ2-1,TRBD2,TGTGCCAGCAGCTTAGGGGGGACTAGCGGGAGGGCTGTCTACAATGAGCAGTTCTTC,CASSLGGTSGRAVYNEQFF
TRBV28,.,TRBJ1-1,.,TGTGCCAGCAGTTTCCGGGGAGGACAGAACACTGAAGCTTTCTTT,CASSFRGGQNTEAFF
TRBV6-2/TRBV6-3,.,TRBJ2-1,.,TGTGCCAGCACCCCAAGTGGACTGAGCTCCTACAATGAGCAGTTCTTC,CASTPSGLSSYNEQFF
TRBV3-1/TRBV3-2,.,TRBJ2-7,TRBD2,TGTGCCAGCAGCTCCTCCGGGACTAGCGGGTCCCTCGAGCAGTACTTC,CASSSSGTSGSLEQYF